There are many counts of the clone carrying this T cell receptor beta chain. Its specificity is not known. This specimen comes from a study of CD8 T cells in ankylosing spondylitis. Findings of the study overall: Ankylosing spondylitis blood appeared to be characterized by a TCR beta motif of eight or nine highly homologous variants.

Trimming took 5 bases from V and 5 from J, leaving 15 bases between them. The length of the CDR3 is 13 residues. Germline V gene sequence: CDR1 DFQATT, CDR2 SNEGSKA (reference sequence). With molecular barcodes, quantitative 5'-RACE was used to make the TCR beta libraries. TCRdb called the 5' RACE reads again in MiXCR, with one record for every CDR3 protein. The sample records 350,000 to 450,000 distinct CDR3 sequences, roughly 26% being singletons. The source is a male donor with ankylosing spondylitis. The sample was blood, either unsorted or a sorted T cell fraction (not recorded which). This chain links TRBV20-1 with TRBJ2-5; D remains unclear. Here the CDR3 reads CSALHGVGETQYF. CDR3 bases: TGCAGTGCTCTACATGGGGTCGGCGAGACCCAGTACTTC.